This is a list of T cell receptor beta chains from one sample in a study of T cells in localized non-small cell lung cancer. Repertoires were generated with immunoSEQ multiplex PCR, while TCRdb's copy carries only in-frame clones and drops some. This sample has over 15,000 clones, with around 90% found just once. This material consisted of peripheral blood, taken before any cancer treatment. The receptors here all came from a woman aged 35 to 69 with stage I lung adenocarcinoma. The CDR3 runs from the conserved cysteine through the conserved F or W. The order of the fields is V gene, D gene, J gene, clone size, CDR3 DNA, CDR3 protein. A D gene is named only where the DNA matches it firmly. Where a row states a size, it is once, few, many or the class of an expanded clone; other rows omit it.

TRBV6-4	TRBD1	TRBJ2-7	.	TGTGCCAGCGATGGGTCCCGGGACAGGTGTAGCTCCTACGAGCAGTACTTC	CASDGSRDRCSSYEQYF
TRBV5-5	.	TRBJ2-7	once	TGTGCCAGCAGCTCCAACTGGGAGCAGTACTTC	CASSSNWEQYF
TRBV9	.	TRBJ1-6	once	TGTGCCAGCAGCGTAGATTTGGACCGGACTGATTCACCCCTCCACTTT	CASSVDLDRTDSPLHF
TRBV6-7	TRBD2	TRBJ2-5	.	TGTGCCAGCAGTTACTCAGGGCTAGCGGAGGGGAAGACCCAGTACTTC	CASSYSGLAEGKTQYF
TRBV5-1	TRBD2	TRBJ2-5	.	TGCGCCAGCAGCTTGGGGGGAGCGGGAGGAGGAGAGACCCAGTACTTC	CASSLGGAGGGETQYF
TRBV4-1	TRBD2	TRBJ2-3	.	TGCGCCAGCAGCCGGGAAGGGACTAGCGACACAGATACGCAGTATTTT	CASSREGTSDTDTQYF
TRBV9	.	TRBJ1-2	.	TGTGCCAGCAGCGTAGCGTACAGTAACCCAGGCTATGGCTACACCTTC	CASSVAYSNPGYGYTF
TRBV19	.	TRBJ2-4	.	TGTGCCAGTAGTATGGGGCTAGCCAAAAACATTCAGTACTTC	CASSMGLAKNIQYF
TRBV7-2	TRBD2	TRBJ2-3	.	TGTGCCAGCAGCTCACGCGGGGGGGCGTCAGATACGCAGTATTTT	CASSSRGGASDTQYF
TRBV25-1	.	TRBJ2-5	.	TGTGCCAGCAGTCAGGTCGGGATTCAAGAGACCCAGTACTTC	CASSQVGIQETQYF
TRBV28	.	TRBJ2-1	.	TGTGCCAGCCTCGCCCCCGGGGGCAACAATGAGCAGTTCTTC	CASLAPGGNNEQFF
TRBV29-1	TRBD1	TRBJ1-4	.	TGCAGCGTTGGAGGGGGCACGGGTGAAAAACTGTTTTTT	CSVGGGTGEKLFF
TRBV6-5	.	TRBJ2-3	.	TGTGCCAGCAGGCTTGGGCTAGGATCAGATACGCAGTATTTT	CASRLGLGSDTQYF
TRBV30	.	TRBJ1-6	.	TGTGCCTGGAGTGTACCTGGACAGTATAATTCACCCCTCCACTTT	CAWSVPGQYNSPLHF
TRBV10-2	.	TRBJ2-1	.	TGCGCCAGCATGGAGCGGTATGAGCAGTTCTTC	CASMERYEQFF
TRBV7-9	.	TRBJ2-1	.	TGTGCCAGCAGCTTAGTAGCGATGGTGCAGTTCTTC	CASSLVAMVQFF
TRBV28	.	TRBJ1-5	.	TGTGCCAGCAGCTCAGGATATCAGCCCCAGCATTTT	CASSSGYQPQHF
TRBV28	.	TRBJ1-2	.	TGTGGCACCGCGGTTCCCTGGAAGGGCTACACCTTC	CGTAVPWKGYTF
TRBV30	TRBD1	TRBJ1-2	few	TGTGCCTGGCAGGACAGGGCAGGGTTAGGTGGCTACACCTTC	CAWQDRAGLGGYTF
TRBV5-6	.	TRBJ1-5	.	TGTGCCAGCAGCCATTGGGTGTACAATCAGCCCCAGCATTTT	CASSHWVYNQPQHF
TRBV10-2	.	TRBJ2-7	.	TGCGCCAGCAGTGACAGTTTCGCCAGGAGCTCCTACGAGCAGTACTTC	CASSDSFARSSYEQYF
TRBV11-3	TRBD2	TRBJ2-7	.	TGTGCCAGCAGCCTCGGGGGGGCCCCCTACGAGCAGTACTTC	CASSLGGAPYEQYF
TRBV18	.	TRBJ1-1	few	TGTGCCAGCTCCCCGGCGGGGGAGACTGAAGCTTTCTTT	CASSPAGETEAFF
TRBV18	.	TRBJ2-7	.	TGTGCCAGCTCACCTCGGTCACCCGAGCAGTACTTC	CASSPRSPEQYF
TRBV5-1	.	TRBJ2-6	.	TGCGCCAGCAGCTTGGGAGTATTCTCTGGGGCCAACGTCCTGACTTTC	CASSLGVFSGANVLTF
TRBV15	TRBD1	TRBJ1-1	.	TGTGCCACCAGCGGCAACAGGGGGGAGAACACTGAAGCTTTCTTT	CATSGNRGENTEAFF
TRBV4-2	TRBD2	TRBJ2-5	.	TGTGCCAGCAGCCAAGGGAGTGGGGGAGGGGCGCAAGAGACCCAGTACTTC	CASSQGSGGGAQETQYF
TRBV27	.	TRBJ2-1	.	TGTGCCAGCAGTTTTAAGGGACCACCCTCCTACAATGAGCAGTTCTTC	CASSFKGPPSYNEQFF
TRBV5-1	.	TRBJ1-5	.	TGCGCCAGCAGCCCGGCGGGTTCAGAACAGCCCCAGCATTTT	CASSPAGSEQPQHF
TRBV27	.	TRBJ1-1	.	TGTGCCAGCAGTTTAGAGGGGGTAGGTACTGAAGCTTTCTTT	CASSLEGVGTEAFF
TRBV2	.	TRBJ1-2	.	TGTGCCAGCAGTGACCGTCTGGGAGATGGCTACACCTTC	CASSDRLGDGYTF
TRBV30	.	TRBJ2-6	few	TGTGCCTGGAGGGTGGTCTCTGGGGCCAACGTCCTGACTTTC	CAWRVVSGANVLTF
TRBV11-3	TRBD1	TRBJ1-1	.	TGTGCCAGCAGCTCACGACAGGGTATTGGCACTGAAGCTTTCTTT	CASSSRQGIGTEAFF
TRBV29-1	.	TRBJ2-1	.	TGCAGCGTTGAAGGCGGATACAATGAGCAGTTCTTC	CSVEGGYNEQFF
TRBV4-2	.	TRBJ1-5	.	TGTGCCAGCAGCCAAGATCCTGTGAATCAGCCCCAGCATTTT	CASSQDPVNQPQHF
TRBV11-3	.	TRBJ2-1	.	TGTGCCAGCAGCTTAGGAGGGACTGGGTCCTACAATGAGCAGTTCTTC	CASSLGGTGSYNEQFF
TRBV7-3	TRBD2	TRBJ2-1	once	TGTGCCAGCAGCTCTGGGGGACTAGCCTCCTACAATGAGCAGTTCTTC	CASSSGGLASYNEQFF
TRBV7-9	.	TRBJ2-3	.	TGTGCCAGCAGCTTAGGGACTTCTTTTCAAACCCGGACAGATACGCAGTATTTT	CASSLGTSFQTRTDTQYF
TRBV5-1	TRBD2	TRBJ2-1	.	TGCGCCACCGCCACCCTAGCGGGGGGTGGGGATGAGCAGTTCTTC	CATATLAGGGDEQFF
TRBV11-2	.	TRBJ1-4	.	TGTGCCAGCAGACACCTGATGGGGAGAGGTGAAAAACTGTTTTTT	CASRHLMGRGEKLFF
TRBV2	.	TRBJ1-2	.	TGTGCCAGCAGTGCGATCTGGGCAGGGATTGACTACACCTTC	CASSAIWAGIDYTF
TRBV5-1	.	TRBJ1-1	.	TGCGCCAGCGCGATTAACGCGGATTCTGAAGCTTTCTTT	CASAINADSEAFF
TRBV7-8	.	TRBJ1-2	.	TGTGCCAGCAGCTTGGAAACAGTCTATGGCTACACCTTC	CASSLETVYGYTF
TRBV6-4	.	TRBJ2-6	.	TGTGCCAGCAGTGATAGCATGAACTCTGGGGCCAACGTCCTGACTTTC	CASSDSMNSGANVLTF
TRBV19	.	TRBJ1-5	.	TGTGCCAGTAGTTGGAGGACTGGGCAGCCCCAGCATTTT	CASSWRTGQPQHF
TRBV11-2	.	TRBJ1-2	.	TGTGCCAGCAGCTCCCTACGAGGTCGGGGGTATGGCTACACCTTC	CASSSLRGRGYGYTF
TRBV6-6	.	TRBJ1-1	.	TGTGCCAGCACCTCCCTGATCTCTGAAGCTTTCTTT	CASTSLISEAFF
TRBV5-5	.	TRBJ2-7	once	TGTGCCAGCAGCTTGGGGGGGCAGTTGACCTACGAGCAGTACTTC	CASSLGGQLTYEQYF
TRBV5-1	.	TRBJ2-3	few	TGCGCCAGCAGCTTGGCCGGAGGGAACCCGACTGATACGCAGTATTTT	CASSLAGGNPTDTQYF
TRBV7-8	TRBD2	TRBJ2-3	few	TGTGCCAGCAGCTTAGGCGGGGGGGCCGGAGATACGCAGTATTTT	CASSLGGGAGDTQYF